The present TCR beta chain was sequenced within a study of Ad26.COV2.S vaccination and SARS-CoV-2 variants. Here immunoSEQ multiplex PCR was the method, and the copy in TCRdb shows in-frame clones only, minus some. The data contain about 100,000 clones, around three quarters of them singletons. With 0 bases removed from V and 5 bases from J, the gap between germline ends came to 14 bases. Germline CDR1 reads SGHNT; CDR2 reads YYREEE (reference sequence). The CDR3 consists of 15 residues. The source of this sequence is a human donor who had recovered from COVID-19. The chain combines TRBV5-4 with TRBJ2-5; D is ambiguous. The sequencing here drew on peripheral blood, taken after recovery from COVID-19. The CDR3 region has the DNA TGTGCCAGCAGCTTGGGTCGGAATAGGTACGAGACCCAGTACTTC. It yields the protein CASSLGRNRYETQYF.